This T cell receptor (beta chain) is drawn from a study of T-cell reconstitution after alpha-beta-depleted transplantation in children. Study outcomes and limitations: One year after transplant, T-cell counts and diversity came mostly from newly produced T cells. Alpha-beta T cells present about two months after transplant were reported to originate from several hundred expanded graft clones.

Construction of the TCRbeta library involved unique molecular identifiers. From the PCR reads, TCRdb called clonotypes with MiXCR, one entry per CDR3 protein. The sample yields about 250,000 distinct CDR3 sequences, roughly a quarter seen once. This clonotype was detected many times. Its cognate antigen is unknown. The TCR originated in a female patient aged 2-10 years who had a stem cell transplant for congenital amegakaryocytic thrombocytopenia, so the T cells may come from the graft donor. The specimen was PBMCs, mostly from graft donor cells, collected 360 days after TCRalphabeta/CD19-depleted stem cell transplant.

This CDR3 reads CASSLEMGRDSTDTQYF. The CDR3, as DNA: TGTGCCAGCAGCTTGGAAATGGGCAGGGACAGCACAGATACGCAGTATTTT. This sequence joins TRBV5-4 and TRBJ2-3; tentatively, D is TRBD1 or TRBD2 (5 bases each). V shed 0 bases and J shed 0 bases, with 14 bases lying between them. The length of the CDR3 is 17 residues. Per the germline V gene, CDR1 is SGHNT and CDR2 is YYREEE (reference sequence).